This T cell receptor (beta chain) was profiled in a study of cytomegalovirus exposure and HLA in healthy donors. PCR used 60 Vbeta primers and 13 Jbeta primers. Methods used by the authors: The count from a later analysis was about 80 million unique TCR beta chains, about 9.9 million of them shared. TCRdb keeps only in-frame clones here, not all; method: immunoSEQ multiplex PCR. For V, J and clone size, that table is used; D and trimming come from the DNA. Of about 130,000 clones listed, 80% are singletons. About this clone itself: What it binds is unknown.

General observations from the study: In a later analysis, TCR association rates varied by HLA locus: DRB1 most, HLA-C fewest.

This sequence originates from a man aged 30 to 39 in good health and CMV-seronegative. Material: PBMCs.

The CDR3 DNA reads TGCAGCGTCCAAGGACAGGGGACCTACGAGCAGTACTTC. It is translated as CSVQGQGTYEQYF. The rearrangement uses TRBV29-1 and TRBJ2-7; 9 bases fit TRBD1. V trimming: 6 bases; J trimming: 2 bases; junction bases outside the gene matches: 5. Germline V CDR1 and CDR2: SQVTM, ANQGSEA. The CDR3 contains 13 residues.